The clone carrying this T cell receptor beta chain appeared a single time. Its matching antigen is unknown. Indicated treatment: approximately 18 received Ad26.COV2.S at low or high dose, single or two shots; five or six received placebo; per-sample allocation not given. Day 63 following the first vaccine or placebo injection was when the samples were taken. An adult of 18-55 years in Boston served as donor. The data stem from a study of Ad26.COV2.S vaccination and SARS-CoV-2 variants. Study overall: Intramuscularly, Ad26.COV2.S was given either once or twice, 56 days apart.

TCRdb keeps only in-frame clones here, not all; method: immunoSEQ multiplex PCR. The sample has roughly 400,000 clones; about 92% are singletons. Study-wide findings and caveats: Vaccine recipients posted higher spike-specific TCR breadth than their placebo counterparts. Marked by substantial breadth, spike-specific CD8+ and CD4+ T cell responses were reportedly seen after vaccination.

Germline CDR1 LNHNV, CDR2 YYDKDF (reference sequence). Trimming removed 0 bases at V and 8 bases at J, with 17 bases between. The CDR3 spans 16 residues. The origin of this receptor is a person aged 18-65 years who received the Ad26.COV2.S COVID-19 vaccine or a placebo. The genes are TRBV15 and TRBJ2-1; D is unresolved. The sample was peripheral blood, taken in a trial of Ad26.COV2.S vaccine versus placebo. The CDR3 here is CATSRESARVGHEQFF. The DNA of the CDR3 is TGTGCCACCAGCAGAGAATCAGCAAGGGTAGGGCATGAGCAGTTCTTC.